This T cell receptor beta chain was profiled in a study of blood T cell repertoires in COVID-19. Overall study: Sources were T cells, B-cell-depleted T cells, or PBMCs; the material itself was cDNA or gDNA.

Profiling relied on immunoSEQ multiplex PCR, and the TCRdb table lists in-frame clones only, not all of them. The sample holds about 260,000 clones, approximately 89% seen once. The CDR3 extends over 22 amino acids. Trimming stripped 5 bases from V and 0 bases from J, with 34 bases between. Germline loops: CDR1 WNHNN, CDR2 SYGVQD (reference sequence). The J gene is TRBJ1-1, the V gene TRBV10-1; D is ambiguous. The origin of this receptor is a woman in her 50s with acute or convalescent COVID-19. Sequenced: peripheral blood. The chain's CDR3 is CASSRLSDLVFYSRRMNTEAFF. CDR3 sequence (DNA): TGCGCCAGCAGTCGCCTAAGCGACTTGGTTTTTTACAGTAGGAGGATGAACACTGAAGCTTTCTTT.